The sequence of this T cell receptor (beta chain) was determined in a study of a mutant IDH1 vaccine in newly diagnosed glioma. For the study at large: The sex distribution of treated patients was around 60% male and roughly 40% female, with a mean age of approximately 40 years.

Produced via immunoSEQ multiplex PCR; TCRdb's table is partial and in-frame only. The table records 50,000 or so clones, about 81% of them present only once. As to time point: week 5, during vaccination. Doses of 300 ug of mutant IDH1 20-mer peptide were given with topical imiquimod. Comment on this clone: Its antigen is undetermined.

Per germline, CDR1 MNHEY and CDR2 SMNVEV (reference sequence). V was shortened by 5 bases and J by 1 base, with 12 bases between the two germline ends. This CDR3 contains 14 residues. The sequence came from a woman aged 45-65 years with glioma. Sample: PBMCs, taken from a glioma patient whose treatment included an IDH1 peptide vaccine. The chain carries TRBV27 and TRBJ2-7, with D tentatively TRBD1 (6 bases). The CDR3 region is CASSAQGLSYEQYF. In nucleotides, the CDR3 is TGTGCCAGCAGTGCCCAGGGGTTGTCCTACGAGCAGTACTTC.